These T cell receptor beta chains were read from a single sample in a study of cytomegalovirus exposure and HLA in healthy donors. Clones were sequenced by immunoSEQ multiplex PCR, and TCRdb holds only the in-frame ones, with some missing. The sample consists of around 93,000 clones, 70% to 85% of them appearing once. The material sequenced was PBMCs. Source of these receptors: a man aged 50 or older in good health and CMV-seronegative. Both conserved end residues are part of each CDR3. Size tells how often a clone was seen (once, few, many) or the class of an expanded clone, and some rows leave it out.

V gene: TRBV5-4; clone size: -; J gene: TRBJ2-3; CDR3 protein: CASSSRLAGRTDTQYF
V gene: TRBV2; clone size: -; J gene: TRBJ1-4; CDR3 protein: CASSPGTVNEKLFF
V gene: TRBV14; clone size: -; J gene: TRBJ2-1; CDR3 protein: CASSGRKTGPTSGIYNEQFF
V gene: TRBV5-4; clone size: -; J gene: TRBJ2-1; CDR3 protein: CASSVASGAYNEQFF
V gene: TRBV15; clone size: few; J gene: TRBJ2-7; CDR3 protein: CATSRLRDSRAPYEQYF
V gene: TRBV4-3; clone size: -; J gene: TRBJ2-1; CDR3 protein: CASSQEVGGWDGSNEQFF
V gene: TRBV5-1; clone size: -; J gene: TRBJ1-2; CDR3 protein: CASSFPGQGYGYTF
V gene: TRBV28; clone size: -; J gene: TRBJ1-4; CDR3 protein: CASLETVQDATNEKLFF
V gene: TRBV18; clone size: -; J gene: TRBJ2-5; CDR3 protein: CASSPPLAGSTETQYF
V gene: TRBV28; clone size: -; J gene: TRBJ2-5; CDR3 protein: CASSLGGNQETQYF
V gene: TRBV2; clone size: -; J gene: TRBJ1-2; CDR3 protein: CASRGQGNYGYTF
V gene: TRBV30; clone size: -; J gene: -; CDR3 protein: CALRFFGQGVFRDEQYF
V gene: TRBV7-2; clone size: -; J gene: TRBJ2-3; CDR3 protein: CASLRRTTSTDTQYF
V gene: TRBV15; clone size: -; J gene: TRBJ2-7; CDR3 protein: CATSRDLASGYEQYF
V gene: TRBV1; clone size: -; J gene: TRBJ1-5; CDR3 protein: CTSSLLRRGHQPQHF
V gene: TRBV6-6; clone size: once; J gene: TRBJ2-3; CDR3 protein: CASSSPGLAGPDTQYF
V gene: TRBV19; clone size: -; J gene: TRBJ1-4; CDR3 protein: CASSIRSGGSNEKLFF
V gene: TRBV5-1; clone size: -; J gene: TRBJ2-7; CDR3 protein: CASSLGLGNEQYF
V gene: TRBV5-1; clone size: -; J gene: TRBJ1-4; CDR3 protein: CASSSRVREEKLFF
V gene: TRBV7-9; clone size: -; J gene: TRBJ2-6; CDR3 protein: CASVLSSGSPWGGANVLTF
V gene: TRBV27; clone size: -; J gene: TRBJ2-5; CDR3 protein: CASSFSRTQETQYF
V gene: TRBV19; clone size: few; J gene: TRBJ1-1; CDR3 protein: CASSIDQGAGGTEAFF
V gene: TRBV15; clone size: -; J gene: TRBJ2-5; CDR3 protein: CATSRTLPGTVETQYF
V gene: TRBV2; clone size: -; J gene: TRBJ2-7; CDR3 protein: CASSPQVMGLIEQYF
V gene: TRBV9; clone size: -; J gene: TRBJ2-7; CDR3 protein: CASSAGGGETYEQYF
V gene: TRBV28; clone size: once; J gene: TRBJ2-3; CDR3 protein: CASSSGTQTDTQYF
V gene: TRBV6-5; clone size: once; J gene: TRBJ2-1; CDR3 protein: CASSYAGGIYNEQFF
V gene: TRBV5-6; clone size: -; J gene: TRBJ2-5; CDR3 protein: CASSSPSGTQYF
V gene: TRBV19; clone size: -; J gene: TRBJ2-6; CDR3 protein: CASTHMSSGANVLTF
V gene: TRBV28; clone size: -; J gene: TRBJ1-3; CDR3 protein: CASSLAGPGNTIYF
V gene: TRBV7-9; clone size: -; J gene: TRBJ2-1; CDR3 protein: CASSIGVQTYNEQFF
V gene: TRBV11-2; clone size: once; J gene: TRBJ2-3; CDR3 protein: CASSWLDRGPDTQYF
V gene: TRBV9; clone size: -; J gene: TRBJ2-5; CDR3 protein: CASSVSPNPGQGLTQYF
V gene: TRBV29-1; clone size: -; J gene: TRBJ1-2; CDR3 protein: CSVSTGTFAGYTF
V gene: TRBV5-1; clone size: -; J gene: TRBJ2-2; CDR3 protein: CASSLGSAVETWELFF
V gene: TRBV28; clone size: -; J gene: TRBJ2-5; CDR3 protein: CASSSPPGGGQETQYF